The 2 T cell receptor beta chains listed next were all sequenced from one sample in a study of T-cell reconstitution after alpha-beta-depleted transplantation in children. Unique molecular identifiers were built into the TCRbeta library. MiXCR, applied by TCRdb to the PCR reads, yields one record per CDR3 protein. The sample has around 78,000 distinct CDR3 sequences, roughly 15% seen once. The sample in question was PBMCs, mostly from graft donor cells, obtained 180 days after TCRalphabeta/CD19-depleted stem cell transplant. The source is a male patient aged 2 to 9 who had a stem cell transplant for acute lymphoblastic leukemia, so the T cells may come from the graft donor.

This clonotype was detected many times. J is TRBJ2-3 and V is TRBV7-2; D remains ambiguous. The CDR3 loop spans 13 amino acids. V was pared by 4 bases and J by 0 bases, with 5 bases between. The germline V gene encodes CDR1 SGHTA and CDR2 FQGNSA. The CDR3 nucleotides read TGTGCCAGCAGCTGGTCTAGCACAGATACGCAGTATTTT. Translated, it gives CASSWSSTDTQYF.

V gene TRBV11-1 combines with J gene TRBJ2-1; 8 bases are a match to TRBD2. Germline V gene data show CDR1 as SGHAT and CDR2 as FQDESV (reference sequence). This CDR3 has 17 amino acids. The V and J ends lost 3 bases and 6 bases, in that order; junction bases with no gene match: 13. CDR3 DNA sequence: TGTGCCAGCAGCTTTACCGGGACTAGGATTTGGGCCAATGAGCAGTTCTTC. Amino acid sequence: CASSFTGTRIWANEQFF.